This entry concerns a single T cell receptor (beta chain). This entry comes from a study of T-cell reconstitution after alpha-beta-depleted transplantation in children. Preparation of the TCRbeta library used unique molecular identifiers. TCRdb reanalysed the PCR reads using MiXCR and keeps one entry per CDR3 protein. The repertoire has 500,000 to 600,000 distinct CDR3 sequences, roughly 27% of them found once; the top ten carry 36%. CDR3 length: 14 amino acids. Deletions cut 4 bases from V and 3 bases from J, with 12 bases between. Germline V gene sequence: CDR1 SGHRS, CDR2 YFSETQ. This TCR was sampled from a boy younger than two with Wiskott-Aldrich syndrome, due to receive a stem cell transplant. The chain recombines TRBV5-1 with TRBJ2-3; unclear D gene. The sample consisted of PBMCs, taken before TCRalphabeta/CD19-depleted stem cell transplant. CDR3 DNA sequence: TGCGCCAGCAGCCGCCGGACGGAGACAGATACGCAGTATTTT. Translating gives CASSRRTETDTQYF.